One sample yielded the 27 T cell receptor beta chains listed below, sequenced in a study of cytomegalovirus exposure and HLA in healthy donors. Assay used: immunoSEQ multiplex PCR; TCRdb lists only in-frame clones, some missing. The sample shows about 140,000 clones, 70% to 90% of them seen only once. Input material: PBMCs. Source of these receptors: a woman in her thirties in good health and CMV-seronegative.

The CDR3 is CASSSRQGAGDQYF. The CDR3 bases are TGTGCCAGCAGCTCACGACAGGGGGCAGGGGACCAGTACTTC. The chain combines TRBV7-2 with TRBJ2-5; 10 bases align to TRBD1. Germline lookup yields CDR1 SGHTA and CDR2 FQGNSA. CDR3 size: 14 residues. The junction had 9 bases not matched to a gene; V was cut back by 4 bases and J by 10 bases. The complete variable domain, with remaining parts taken from reference TRBV7-2 and TRBJ2-5, reads GAGVSQSPSNKVTEKGKDVELRCDPISGHTALYWYRQSLGQGLEFLIYFQGNSAPDKSGLPSDRFSAERTGGSVSTLTIQRTQQEDSAVYLCASSSRQGAGDQYFGPGTRLLVL.

This chain joins TRBV4-3 and TRBJ1-2, with TRBD1 identical over 8 bases. The CDR3 consists of 13 residues. Unmatched junction bases numbered 1, after V lost 4 bases and J lost 3 bases. CDR1 and CDR2 (germline): LGHNA, YSLEER. Written as DNA, the CDR3 is TGCGCCAGCAGCCTGACAGGGGACTATGGCTACACCTTC. Encoded protein: CASSLTGDYGYTF.

This clone was recorded a few times. The rearrangement uses TRBV9 and TRBJ1-6, with 7 bases identical to TRBD1. The V and J ends lost 7 bases and 2 bases, in that order; junction bases with no gene match: 9. The CDR3 is 16 amino acids. Germline assignment: CDR1 SGDLS and CDR2 YYNGEE. CDR3 nucleotides: TGTGCCAGCTCGGAACAGGGGCAAGCCTATAATTCACCCCTCCACTTT. It translates to CASSEQGQAYNSPLHF.

This chain links TRBV7-9 with TRBJ2-2; possibly TRBD2 for D (7 bases). There are 12 residues in the CDR3. Germline CDR1 SEHNR, CDR2 FQNEAQ (reference sequence). Between the trimmed V and J ends, which lost 10 bases and 6 bases, there was a span of 12 bases. The CDR3 is CAISGGPGELFF. CDR3 nucleotide sequence: TGTGCCATCTCGGGGGGCCCCGGGGAGCTGTTTTTT.

V is TRBV7-2 and J is TRBJ1-2; D possibly corresponds to TRBD1 (6 bases). The length of the CDR3 is 15 residues. CDR1 and CDR2 from the germline V gene are SGHTA and FQGNSA. The ends were cut back, 5 bases at V and 7 bases at J, with 20 bases in the middle. The CDR3 reads CASSLNRASRGGYTF. Written as DNA, the CDR3 is TGTGCCAGCAGCCTGAACAGGGCTAGCCGTGGTGGCTACACCTTC.

This chain joins TRBV4-2 and TRBJ1-4; the D is unclear. The CDR3 length is 12 residues. Trimming took off 3 bases at V and 6 bases at J, with 5 bases between the two ends. Germline assignment: CDR1 LGHNA and CDR2 YNFKEQ. The chain's CDR3 is CASSQPDEKLFF. The DNA of the CDR3 is TGTGCCAGCAGCCAGCCGGATGAAAAACTGTTTTTT.

The chain recombines TRBV19 with TRBJ1-2, with D possibly matching TRBD1 (6 bases). The CDR3 runs to 12 residues. CDR1 is LNHDA and CDR2 is SQIVND in the germline V gene (reference sequence). V dropped 3 bases and J dropped 5 bases, with 7 bases sitting between them. Written as DNA, the CDR3 is TGTGCCAGTAGTATTGGACAGTATGGCTACACCTTC. Amino acid sequence: CASSIGQYGYTF.

This clone was found a few times. The rearrangement joins TRBV29-1 to TRBJ2-1; TRBD1 agrees at 8 bases. Germline V lookup: CDR1 SQVTM, CDR2 ANQGSEA. CDR3 length equals 13 residues. Trimming cost V 8 bases and J 1 base; bases outside gene matches: 4. The CDR3 region is CSTDRGSYNEQFF. The DNA for the CDR3 is TGCAGCACTGACAGGGGATCCTACAATGAGCAGTTCTTC.

CDR3 in DNA: TGTGCCAGCAGTGAACTGGCCCCTCCGACCCAGTACTTC. As protein: CASSELAPPTQYF. The chain links TRBV6-1 to TRBJ2-5; D uncertain. The length of the CDR3 is 13 residues. V gave up 2 bases and J gave up 7 bases, with 11 bases separating them. CDR1 is MNHNS and CDR2 is SASEGT in the germline V gene.

This clone came up once. V and J are TRBV5-4 and TRBJ2-1; tentatively, D is TRBD2 (7 bases). This CDR3 comprises 13 residues. V lost 4 bases and J 9 bases, leaving 14 bases between the germline ends. Per the germline V gene, CDR1 is SGHNT and CDR2 is YYREEE (reference sequence). CDR3 loop: CASSLGGPVEQFF. CDR3 nucleotides: TGTGCCAGCAGCCTCGGGGGGCCGGTTGAGCAGTTCTTC.

V and J are TRBV29-1 and TRBJ1-2, with 8 bases matching TRBD1. The germline gives CDR1 SQVTM, CDR2 ANQGSEA. The CDR3 loop spans 15 amino acids. The V gene end was trimmed by 1 base and the J gene end by 4 bases; junction bases not matched to a gene: 8. CDR3: CSVEADRASSYGYTF. CDR3 DNA sequence: TGCAGCGTTGAAGCGGACAGGGCTTCTAGCTATGGCTACACCTTC.

This clone has only one observation. The rearrangement links TRBV5-1 to TRBJ1-1; 8 positions match TRBD1. This CDR3 is built from 15 residues. V dropped 4 bases and J dropped 7; count of bases not matched to a gene: 12. The germline V gene encodes CDR1 SGHRS and CDR2 YFSETQ. CDR3 sequence: CASSIPDRGLGEAFF. The CDR3 region has the DNA TGCGCCAGCAGCATCCCCGACAGGGGACTTGGTGAAGCTTTCTTT.

The CDR3 DNA sequence: TGCGCCAGCAGATCGGGACAGGGGTTGGTGGACGAGCAGTACTTC. It translates to CASRSGQGLVDEQYF. The chain links TRBV5-1 to TRBJ2-7, with 10 nucleotides matching TRBD1. The germline CDR1 and CDR2 sequences are SGHRS and YFSETQ. This CDR3 has 15 residues. The trim removed 5 bases at V and 5 bases at J, leaving 10 bases unmatched.

The rearrangement uses TRBV5-1 and TRBJ2-7; D gene uncertain. The CDR3 totals 13 residues. V lost 2 bases, J lost 3 bases, and 9 bases lay in between. In germline, CDR1 is SGHRS, CDR2 YFSETQ. The CDR3 nucleotides read TGCGCCAGCAGCTTCAACTACTACTACGAGCAGTACTTC. Its protein product is CASSFNYYYEQYF.

The chain joins TRBV4-2 to TRBJ2-7; 7 nucleotides line up with TRBD1. The ends lost 0 bases at V and 2 bases at J; junction bases unmatched: 4. In germline, CDR1 is LGHNA, CDR2 YNFKEQ. This CDR3 spans 15 amino acids. CDR3 sequence (DNA): TGTGCCAGCAGCCAAGAAGTGAGGGGGCCCTACGAGCAGTACTTC. Protein product: CASSQEVRGPYEQYF.

The chain joins TRBV7-3 to TRBJ1-2, with 7 bases that match TRBD1. V was pared by 0 bases and J by 6 bases, with 4 bases of the junction left unmatched. Germline loops: CDR1 SGHTA, CDR2 FQGTGA. This CDR3 has 14 residues. Here the CDR3 reads CASSLTAGGNGYTF. The CDR3 DNA is TGTGCCAGCAGCTTAACAGCAGGGGGTAATGGCTACACCTTC.

The V and J genes are TRBV20-1 and TRBJ1-1; 8 bases match TRBD1. V shed 3 bases, J shed 8 bases, and the junction held 2 bases outside the gene matches. CDR3 length equals 11 residues. The germline CDR1 and CDR2 sequences are DFQATT and SNEGSKA (reference sequence). The chain's CDR3 is CSARTGAEAFF. The CDR3 DNA is TGCAGTGCTAGGACAGGGGCCGAAGCTTTCTTT.

This clone has more than one count but fewer than ten. The chain carries TRBV7-6 and TRBJ1-5, with D perhaps TRBD1 (5 bases). The germline CDR1 and CDR2 sequences are SGHVS and FNYEAQ. V lost 5 bases and J lost 1, with 15 bases in between. The CDR3 extends over 16 amino acids. The CDR3 here is CASSPRGRGSNQPQHF. The CDR3 DNA reads as TGTGCCAGCAGCCCCCGGGGGAGGGGCAGCAATCAGCCCCAGCATTTT. Complete variable domain (other parts from reference TRBV7-6 and TRBJ1-5): GAGVSQSPRYKVTKRGQDVALRCDPISGHVSLYWYRQALGQGPEFLTYFNYEAQQDKSGLPNDRFSAERPEGSISTLTIQRTEQRDSAMYRCASSPRGRGSNQPQHFGDGTRLSIL.

A single count supports this clone. The same CDR3 arises from other DNA sequences in this sample as well. The chain uses TRBV19 and TRBJ2-7; the match to TRBD2 covers 8 bases. CDR3 length equals 14 residues. CDR1 LNHDA and CDR2 SQIVND come from the germline V gene (reference sequence). With V trimmed by 3 bases and J by 1 base, 2 bases remained unmatched. The DNA of the CDR3 is TGTGCCAGTAGTATTGGCGGGGGGTCCTACGAGCAGTACTTC. Its protein product is CASSIGGGSYEQYF.

The V and J genes are TRBV28 and TRBJ2-1; 8 bases match TRBD2. The germline gives CDR1 MDHEN, CDR2 SYDVKM. The length of the CDR3 is 15 residues. The V and J ends lost 6 bases and 2 bases, in that order; junction bases with no gene match: 6. The CDR3 spells CASSRRGGTYNEQFF. The CDR3 DNA reads TGTGCCAGCAGCCGACGGGGGGGGACCTACAATGAGCAGTTCTTC.

CDR3 coding DNA: TGTGCCAGCAGCTTAGTGGGGGGGCACGTTTCATCCGGGGAGCTGTTTTTT. This gives the protein CASSLVGGHVSSGELFF. This chain connects TRBV11-2 to TRBJ2-2, with a tentative D call TRBD2 (7 bases). Germline CDR1 is SGHAT and CDR2 is FQNNGV. V was cut by 1 base and J by 6 bases, with 18 bases left in between. This CDR3 spans 17 amino acids.

The CDR3 reads CASSLQGNTIYF. The CDR3 bases are TGTGCCAGCAGCCTACAGGGGAACACCATATATTTT. This sequence joins TRBV7-9 and TRBJ1-3; 7 nucleotides agree with TRBD1. V gave up 5 bases and J gave up 7 bases; unmatched junction bases: 2. The CDR3 totals 12 residues. CDR1 SEHNR and CDR2 FQNEAQ come from the germline V gene (reference sequence).

This rearrangement joins TRBV7-3 to TRBJ2-1; 8 bases fit TRBD1. Germline-derived CDR1 and CDR2 are SGHTA and FQGTGA. CDR3 length equals 15 residues. J lost 1 base, V lost 3 bases, and 2 bases had no gene match. The CDR3 spells CASSFDRGSYNEQFF. CDR3 DNA: TGTGCCAGCAGCTTTGACAGGGGATCCTACAATGAGCAGTTCTTC.

The chain employs TRBV19 and TRBJ1-6; no reliable D call. Trimming took off 7 bases at V and 6 bases at J, with 10 bases between the two ends. Germline V lookup: CDR1 LNHDA, CDR2 SQIVND (reference sequence). The CDR3 totals 13 residues. The CDR3 loop reads CASNERGNSPLHF. As DNA, the CDR3 is TGTGCCAGTAACGAGCGGGGTAATTCACCCCTCCACTTT.

This chain connects TRBV14 to TRBJ1-6, with 9 positions matching TRBD1. V trimming: 0 bases; J trimming: 3 bases; junction bases outside the gene matches: 3. This CDR3 spans 17 amino acids. Germline CDR1 and CDR2: SGHDN and FVKESK. The CDR3 DNA sequence: TGTGCCAGCAGCCAAGATTTGGGACAGGGCTATAATTCACCCCTCCACTTT. Translated, it gives CASSQDLGQGYNSPLHF.

The chain links TRBV18 to TRBJ2-7, with 11 bases matching TRBD1. Germline values: CDR1 KGHSH, CDR2 LQKENI. There are 16 residues in the CDR3. J was trimmed by 6 bases and V by 0 bases; bases with no gene match: 7. This CDR3 is CASSPPEGTGGGEQYF. In DNA, the CDR3 is TGTGCCAGCTCACCACCAGAGGGGACAGGGGGTGGCGAGCAGTACTTC.

The DNA for the CDR3 is TGCAGTGCTAGAGAACGGGGGGGCTACACCTTC. This gives the protein CSARERGGYTF. The J gene is TRBJ1-2, the V gene TRBV20-1; D might be TRBD1 (5 bases). CDR3 length equals 11 residues. Trimming pared 0 bases from V and 8 bases from J, leaving 7 bases between. The V gene's germline CDR1 is DFQATT and CDR2 SNEGSKA (reference sequence).